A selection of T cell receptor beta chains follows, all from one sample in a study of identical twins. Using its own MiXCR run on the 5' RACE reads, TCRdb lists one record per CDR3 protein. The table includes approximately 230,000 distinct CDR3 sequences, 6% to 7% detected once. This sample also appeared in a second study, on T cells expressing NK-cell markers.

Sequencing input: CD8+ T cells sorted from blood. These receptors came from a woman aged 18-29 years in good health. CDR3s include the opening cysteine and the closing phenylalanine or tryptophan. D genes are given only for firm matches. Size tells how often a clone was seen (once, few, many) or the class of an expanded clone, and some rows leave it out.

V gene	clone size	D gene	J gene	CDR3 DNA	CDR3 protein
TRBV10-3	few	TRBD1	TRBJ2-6	TGTGCCATCAGTGGGGACCCGGGACAGGGGGCGATAGCCAACGTCCTGACTTTC	CAISGDPGQGAIANVLTF
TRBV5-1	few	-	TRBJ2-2	TGCGCCAGCAGCACCCGGGACACAGACACCGGGGAGCTGTTTTTT	CASSTRDTDTGELFF
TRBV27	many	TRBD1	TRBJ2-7	TGTGCCAGCAGCCCGAGATCAAGGACAGGTTCGTACGAGCAGTACTTC	CASSPRSRTGSYEQYF
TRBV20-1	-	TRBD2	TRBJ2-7	TGCAGTGCCGAACCCGTAGCGGGGAACTCCTACGAGCAGTACTTC	CSAEPVAGNSYEQYF
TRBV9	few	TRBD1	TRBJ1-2	TGTGCCAGCAGTGACAGGGCCCATAACTATGGCTACACCTTC	CASSDRAHNYGYTF
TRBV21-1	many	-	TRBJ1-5	TGTGCCAGCAGCAAAGCGCTCGGCAATCAGCCCCAGCATTTT	CASSKALGNQPQHF
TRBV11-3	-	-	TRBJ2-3	TGTGCCAGCAGCTTAGGGACCGGGACTTCAGATACGCAGTATTTT	CASSLGTGTSDTQYF
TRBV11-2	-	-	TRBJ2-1	TGTGCCAGCAGCTGGGACAATGTCAATGAGCAGTTCTTC	CASSWDNVNEQFF
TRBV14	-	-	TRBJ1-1	TGTGCCAGCAGCCAAGGCCCCGACAGCATTAACACTGAAGCTTTCTTT	CASSQGPDSINTEAFF
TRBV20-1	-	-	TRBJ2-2	TGCAGTGCTAGAAAAGGCGACAGGATCACCGGGGAGCTGTTTTTT	CSARKGDRITGELFF
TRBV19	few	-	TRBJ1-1	TGTGCCAGTAGTATATGGCAGGGAGATGAAGCTTTCTTT	CASSIWQGDEAFF
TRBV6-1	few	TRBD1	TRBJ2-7	TGTGCCAGCAGGGGGACAGGGGACTTTAATACCTACGAGCAGTACTTC	CASRGTGDFNTYEQYF
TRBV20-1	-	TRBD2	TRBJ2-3	TGCAGTGCTAGAGATAACCGACTAGCGGGAGTCACAGATACGCAGTATTTT	CSARDNRLAGVTDTQYF
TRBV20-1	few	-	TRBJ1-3	TGCAGTGCCAAGGGAAACACCATATATTTT	CSAKGNTIYF
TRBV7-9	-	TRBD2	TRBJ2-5	TGTGCCAGCAGCTCGAGCGGGGATGGGACCCAGTACTTC	CASSSSGDGTQYF
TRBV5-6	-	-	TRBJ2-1	TGTGCCAGCAGCGTTAGCGGTGAGCAGTTCTTC	CASSVSGEQFF
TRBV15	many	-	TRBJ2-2	TGTGCCACCAGCAGGCCAGGGGGGCAAGGGGAGCTGTTTTTT	CATSRPGGQGELFF
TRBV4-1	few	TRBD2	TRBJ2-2	TGCGCCAGCAGCCAAGAACCCCGGGGACTAAACACCGGGGAGCTGTTTTTT	CASSQEPRGLNTGELFF
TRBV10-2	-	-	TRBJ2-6	TGCGCCAGCAGTGAGACCGTCTCTGGGGCCAACGTCCTGACTTTC	CASSETVSGANVLTF
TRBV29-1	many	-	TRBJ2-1	TGCAGCGCCGGGGCTAGTTCCAGTGAGCAGTTCTTC	CSAGASSSEQFF
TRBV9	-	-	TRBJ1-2	TGTGCCAGCAGCACACCACTCTATGGCTACACCTTC	CASSTPLYGYTF
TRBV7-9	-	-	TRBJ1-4	TGTGCCAGCAGCGAGGTCAACAGCCCTAATGAAAGACTGTTTTTT	CASSEVNSPNERLFF
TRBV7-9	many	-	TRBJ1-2	TGTGCCAGCAGCTTAGCCGACTACTATGGCTACACCTTC	CASSLADYYGYTF
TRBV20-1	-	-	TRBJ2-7	TGCAGTGCTAGAGATTTTCCCTCCTCCTACGAGCAGTACTTC	CSARDFPSSYEQYF
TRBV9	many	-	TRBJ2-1	TGTGCCAGCAGCCCCCCGGGGGGCCAGGCATACAATGAGCAGTTCTTC	CASSPPGGQAYNEQFF